The 24 T cell receptor beta chains in this list originate from one sample, sequenced in a study of control samples from healthy donors and cancer patients. TCRdb keeps only in-frame clones here, not all; method: immunoSEQ multiplex PCR. Of roughly 150,000 clones in the sample, 70% to 90% are singletons; the top ten hold under 2%. The specimen was blood. These receptor sequences come from a young man in good health.

V and J are TRBV6-6 and TRBJ2-7; 12 bases fit TRBD1. V trimming: 6 bases; J trimming: 6 bases; junction bases outside the gene matches: 6. CDR1 and CDR2 (germline): MNHNY, SVGAGI (reference sequence). The CDR3 has 14 residues. CDR3 coding DNA: TGTGCCAGCAGACCCGGGACAGGGGGCTCCGAGCAGTACTTC. Protein product: CASRPGTGGSEQYF.

The V and J genes are TRBV15 and TRBJ2-5; TRBD1 matches 8 bases. V was clipped by 5 bases and J by 5 bases; unmatched bases: 10. Per the germline V gene, CDR1 is LNHNV and CDR2 is YYDKDF (reference sequence). The CDR3 length is 15 residues. DNA for the CDR3: TGTGCCACCAGCTTAACCGGGACAGGATGGGAGACCCAGTACTTC. This codes for CATSLTGTGWETQYF.

This chain links TRBV20-1 with TRBJ1-6, with D maybe TRBD1 (6 bases). There are 14 residues in the CDR3. The V and J ends lost 3 bases and 6 bases respectively, with 12 bases between them. Germline V gene sequence: CDR1 DFQATT, CDR2 SNEGSKA (reference sequence). CDR3 protein: CSASGQGFNSPLHF. In DNA, the CDR3 is TGCAGTGCTAGTGGGCAGGGGTTTAATTCACCCCTCCACTTT.

In its sample, this clone was seen once. V gene TRBV5-1 combines with J gene TRBJ2-5; TRBD1 might be the D (5 bases). Germline V lookup: CDR1 SGHRS, CDR2 YFSETQ. The CDR3 is 13 amino acids. The ends were cut back, 0 bases at V and 4 bases at J, with 7 bases in the middle. CDR3 amino acids: CASSLAGRETQYF. CDR3 nucleotide sequence: TGCGCCAGCAGCTTGGCAGGGCGAGAGACCCAGTACTTC.

V usage is TRBV28 and J usage is TRBJ1-3; the match to TRBD1 covers 8 bases. The CDR3 covers 18 residues. Germline CDR1 and CDR2: MDHEN and SYDVKM. V lost 6 bases, J lost 4 bases, and 17 bases stayed unmatched. CDR3 amino acids: CASRMTGQGLEWGNTIYF. The CDR3 coding sequence is TGTGCCAGCAGAATGACCGGACAGGGTCTCGAGTGGGGAAACACCATATATTTT.

This chain connects TRBV5-1 to TRBJ2-3; 9 bases are a match to TRBD2. Germline V CDR1 and CDR2: SGHRS, YFSETQ. The V and J ends lost 4 bases and 0 bases, in that order; junction bases with no gene match: 9. There are 17 residues in the CDR3. As DNA, the CDR3 is TGCGCCAGCAGCATAGACCCTAGCGGGACTAGCACAGATACGCAGTATTTT. Amino acid sequence: CASSIDPSGTSTDTQYF. The full variable domain, rest sourced from reference TRBV5-1 and TRBJ2-3, is KAGVTQTPRYLIKTRGQQVTLSCSPISGHRSVSWYQQTPGQGLQFLFEYFSETQRNKGNFPGRFSGRQFSNSRSEMNVSTLELGDSALYLCASSIDPSGTSTDTQYFGPGTRLTVL.

CDR3 coding DNA: TGTGCCAGCAGTTTCAAGGGGACTGGAAACACCATATATTTT. It codes for CASSFKGTGNTIYF. This chain uses TRBV27 with TRBJ1-3; weak D call: TRBD1 (5 bases). Germline lookup yields CDR1 MNHEY and CDR2 SMNVEV (reference sequence). CDR3 length: 14 residues. The germline V and J ends were trimmed by 3 bases and 2 bases, with 8 bases remaining between them.

V usage is TRBV5-4 and J usage is TRBJ1-3; D gene uncertain. The V end was cut by 0 bases, the J end by 3 bases, with 10 bases between. This CDR3 comprises 15 residues. Germline V CDR1 and CDR2: SGHNT, YYREEE (reference sequence). CDR3 in amino acids: CASSLGGIGGNTIYF. CDR3 bases: TGTGCCAGCAGCTTGGGAGGGATAGGTGGAAACACCATATATTTT.

The V and J genes are TRBV9 and TRBJ2-7; 9 positions agree with TRBD1. With V trimmed by 6 bases and J by 5 bases, 3 bases remained unmatched. This CDR3 has 12 amino acids. Per the germline V gene, CDR1 is SGDLS and CDR2 is YYNGEE. The CDR3 nucleotides read TGTGCCAGCACCCGGGACAGGGACGAGCAGTACTTC. As protein: CASTRDRDEQYF.

The V and J genes are TRBV6-1 and TRBJ2-7; D perhaps matches TRBD1 (5 bases). Germline lookup yields CDR1 MNHNS and CDR2 SASEGT. V lost 2 bases and J lost 3, with 14 bases in between. The CDR3 runs to 15 residues. The CDR3 spells CASSEREGANYEQYF. The CDR3 bases are TGTGCCAGCAGTGAAAGGGAAGGGGCCAACTACGAGCAGTACTTC.

This CDR3 is CASSARGTDSYEQYF. The CDR3 DNA is TGTGCCAGCAGTGCTCGAGGGACGGACTCCTACGAGCAGTACTTC. V and J are TRBV27 and TRBJ2-7, with D perhaps given as TRBD1 or TRBD2 (5 bases each). This CDR3 comprises 15 residues. Germline CDR1 and CDR2: MNHEY and SMNVEV (reference sequence). With 5 bases removed from V and 0 bases from J, the gap between germline ends came to 14 bases.

The genes are TRBV7-3 and TRBJ2-1; D is perhaps TRBD1 or TRBD2 (5 bases each). CDR3 size: 14 residues. V shed 2 bases and J shed 5 bases, with 10 bases lying between them. Germline assignment: CDR1 SGHTA and CDR2 FQGTGA. CDR3 amino acids: CASSLAGTHNEQFF. The CDR3 DNA is TGTGCCAGCAGCTTAGCCGGGACCCACAATGAGCAGTTCTTC.

A few counts support this clone. The chain employs TRBV18 and TRBJ1-1; 8 bases agree with TRBD1. The length of the CDR3 is 16 residues. From germline, CDR1 is KGHSH and CDR2 LQKENI. V lost 3 bases, J lost 1 base, and 7 bases stayed unmatched. CDR3 coding DNA: TGTGCCAGCTCACCCAGACAGGGGCTAGGGAACACTGAAGCTTTCTTT. Translated, it gives CASSPRQGLGNTEAFF.

In the case of this clone: Other nucleotide sequences from this sample produce the same CDR3. The rearrangement joins TRBV4-2 to TRBJ2-7, with TRBD1 as a possible D gene (5 bases). With 0 bases removed from V and 0 bases from J, the gap between germline ends came to 12 bases. Germline CDR1 and CDR2: LGHNA and YNFKEQ. CDR3 length: 16 amino acids. CDR3: CASSQDFGAASYEQYF. The CDR3 DNA reads as TGTGCCAGCAGCCAAGATTTTGGGGCAGCCTCCTACGAGCAGTACTTC.

V is TRBV7-2 and J is TRBJ2-1; no clear D gene. The V end lost 4 bases, the J end lost 3 bases, and 4 bases lay between the germline ends. Germline V gives CDR1 SGHTA, CDR2 FQGNSA. The CDR3 spans 12 residues. CDR3 sequence: CASSSYYNEQFF. CDR3 nucleotides: TGTGCCAGCAGCTCCTACTACAATGAGCAGTTCTTC.

This clone showed up just once. The chain is built from TRBV29-1 and TRBJ1-2; no firm D call. Germline V gene sequence: CDR1 SQVTM, CDR2 ANQGSEA. The length of the CDR3 is 11 residues. V was trimmed by 5 bases and J by 11 bases, leaving 15 bases between them. The CDR3 nucleotides are TGCAGCGTTCCGTGGAACGGGTTTTACACCTTC. This translates into CSVPWNGFYTF.

The genes are TRBV18 and TRBJ2-2; D uncertain. Germline CDR1 and CDR2: KGHSH and LQKENI. The length of the CDR3 is 13 residues. Trimming left V 3 bases short and J 8 bases short, with 10 bases between. CDR3 bases: TGTGCCAGCTCACCGAGTGAAAGGGGGGAGCTGTTTTTT. Amino acids: CASSPSERGELFF.

This chain uses TRBV6-5 with TRBJ1-4, with 9 bases fitting TRBD1. V gave up 7 bases and J gave up 5 bases; unmatched junction bases: 8. The CDR3 extends over 15 amino acids. CDR1 and CDR2 (germline): MNHEY, SVGAGI. DNA of the CDR3: TGTGCCAGCAACTCTTTGGGGACAGGGAATGAAAAACTGTTTTTT. Protein product: CASNSLGTGNEKLFF.

The chain couples TRBV4-3 to TRBJ1-1; no clear D gene. This CDR3 is built from 14 residues. The germline gives CDR1 LGHNA, CDR2 YSLEER. The V gene lost 4 bases and the J gene lost 6 bases, with 15 bases spanning the gap. The DNA of the CDR3 is TGCGCCAGCAGCCGTACTGGGGAAGGTTCTGAAGCTTTCTTT. Amino acid sequence: CASSRTGEGSEAFF.

V gene TRBV6-2 or TRBV6-3 combines with J gene TRBJ2-7; D is uncertain. CDR3 length: 13 residues. V gave up 4 bases and J gave up 2 bases, with 9 bases separating them. Germline CDR1 and CDR2: MNHEY and SVGEGT. CDR3 sequence reads: CASSFAGPYEQYF. The CDR3 DNA reads TGTGCCAGCAGTTTCGCAGGACCCTACGAGCAGTACTTC.

The rearrangement joins TRBV5-4 to TRBJ2-1, with 10 nucleotides matching TRBD1. CDR1 and CDR2 from the germline V gene are SGHNT and YYREEE (reference sequence). The length of the CDR3 is 15 residues. With V trimmed by 0 bases and J by 6 bases, 3 bases remained unmatched. CDR3 DNA sequence: TGTGCCAGCAGCTTGGCCTGGGACAGGGGCAATGAGCAGTTCTTC. It yields the protein CASSLAWDRGNEQFF.

The genes are TRBV4-2 and TRBJ2-7; D may be TRBD2 (5 bases). The CDR3 spans 17 residues. CDR1 is LGHNA and CDR2 is YNFKEQ in the germline V gene. Trimming took 4 bases from V and 6 from J, leaving 25 bases between them. The CDR3 loop is CASSLGRELAGRREQYF. The DNA for the CDR3 is TGTGCCAGCAGCCTCGGCCGCGAGTTGGCGGGCCGGCGCGAGCAGTACTTC.

The chain couples TRBV18 to TRBJ2-3, with D unclear. CDR3 size: 17 residues. Between the trimmed V and J ends, which lost 2 bases and 2 bases, there was a span of 17 bases. Germline V gives CDR1 KGHSH, CDR2 LQKENI. The CDR3 sequence: CASSPNNPAGSTDTQYF. CDR3 sequence (DNA): TGTGCCAGCTCACCAAATAATCCGGCCGGATCCACAGATACGCAGTATTTT. Filled out from reference TRBV18 and TRBJ2-3, the complete variable domain reads NAGVMQNPRHLVRRRGQEARLRCSPMKGHSHVYWYRQLPEEGLKFMVYLQKENIIDESGMPKERFSAEFPKEGPSILRIQQVVRGDSAAYFCASSPNNPAGSTDTQYFGPGTRLTVL.

The chain couples TRBV6-5 to TRBJ1-2; D perhaps matches TRBD1 (5 bases). Germline V gene sequence: CDR1 MNHEY, CDR2 SVGAGI. This CDR3 has 13 residues. V was pared by 5 bases and J by 7 bases, with 14 bases between. The CDR3 here is CASSQQGLRGYTF. The CDR3 DNA sequence: TGTGCCAGCAGTCAGCAGGGATTACGTGGCTACACCTTC.